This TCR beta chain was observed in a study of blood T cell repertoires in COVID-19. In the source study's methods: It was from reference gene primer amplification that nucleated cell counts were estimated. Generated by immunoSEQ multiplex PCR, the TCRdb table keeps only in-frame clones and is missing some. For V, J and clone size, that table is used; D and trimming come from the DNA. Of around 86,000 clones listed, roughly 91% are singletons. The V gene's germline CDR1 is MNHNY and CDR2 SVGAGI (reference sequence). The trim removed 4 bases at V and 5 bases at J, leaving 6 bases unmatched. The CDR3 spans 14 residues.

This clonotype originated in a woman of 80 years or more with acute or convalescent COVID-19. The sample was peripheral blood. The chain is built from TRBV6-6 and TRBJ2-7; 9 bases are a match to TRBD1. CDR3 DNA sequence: TGTGCCAGCAGTTCGGGGACAGGGAGGAACGAGCAGTACTTC. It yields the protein CASSSGTGRNEQYF.